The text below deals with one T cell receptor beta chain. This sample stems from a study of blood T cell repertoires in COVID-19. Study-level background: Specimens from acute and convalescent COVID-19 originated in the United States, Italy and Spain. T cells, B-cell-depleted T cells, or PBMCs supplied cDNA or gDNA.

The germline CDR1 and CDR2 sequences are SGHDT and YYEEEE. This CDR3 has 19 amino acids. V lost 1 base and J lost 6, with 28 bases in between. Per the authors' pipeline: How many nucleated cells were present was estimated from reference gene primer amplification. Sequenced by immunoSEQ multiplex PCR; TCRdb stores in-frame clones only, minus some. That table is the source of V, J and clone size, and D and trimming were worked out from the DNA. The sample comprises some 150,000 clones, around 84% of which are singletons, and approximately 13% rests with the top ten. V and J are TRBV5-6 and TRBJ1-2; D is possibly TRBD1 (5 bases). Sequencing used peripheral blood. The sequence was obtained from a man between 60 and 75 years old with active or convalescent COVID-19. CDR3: CASSLFGDRGRRVSHGYTF. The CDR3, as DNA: TGTGCCAGCAGCTTGTTCGGGGATAGGGGCAGGAGGGTGTCTCATGGCTACACCTTC.